Following are 14 T cell receptor beta chains from one sample sequenced in a study of T cell responses to AZD1222 COVID-19 vaccine. Sequenced by immunoSEQ multiplex PCR; TCRdb stores in-frame clones only, minus some. The sample carries about 140,000 clones, under 95% recorded once. The source was peripheral blood, collected on day 0 of AZD1222 vaccination. All receptors come from an adult in good health.

The chain carries TRBV21-1 and TRBJ1-5. TRBV21-1 is an annotated pseudogene. The CDR3 extends over 15 amino acids. As DNA, the CDR3 is TGTGCCAGCACGTGGGGTCGAGGGGTTTCTCAGCCCCAGCATTTT. This translates into CASTWGRGVSQPQHF.

The chain has TRBV19 and TRBJ2-1, with D possibly TRBD2 on 5 matching bases. Germline loops: CDR1 LNHDA, CDR2 SQIVND (reference sequence). V was clipped by 5 bases and J by 6 bases, with 14 bases between them. The length of the CDR3 is 14 residues. This CDR3 is CASSLLATSNEQFF. CDR3 DNA sequence: TGTGCCAGTAGTTTATTAGCGACTTCCAATGAGCAGTTCTTC.

This chain connects TRBV12-3 or TRBV12-4 to TRBJ1-2; D not certain. There are 12 residues in the CDR3. V lost 5 bases to trimming and J lost 1 base, with 5 bases between them. In DNA form, the CDR3 reads TGTGCCAGCAGTCTCCATAACTATGGCTACACCTTC. As protein: CASSLHNYGYTF.

V gene TRBV7-9 combines with J gene TRBJ1-5; D uncertain. Trimming cost V 1 base and J 10 bases, with 8 bases left between them. The CDR3 is made up of 12 amino acids. CDR1 and CDR2 (germline): SEHNR, FQNEAQ (reference sequence). The CDR3 sequence: CASSLGFGPQHF. CDR3 nucleotide sequence: TGTGCCAGCAGCTTAGGCTTCGGTCCCCAGCATTTT. The full variable domain, its missing parts supplied by reference TRBV7-9 and TRBJ1-5, is DTGVSQNPRHKITKRGQNVTFRCDPISEHNRLYWYRQTLGQGPEFLTYFQNEAQLEKSRLLSDRFSAERPKGSFSTLEIQRTEQGDSAMYLCASSLGFGPQHFGDGTRLSIL.

The V gene is TRBV7-8, the J gene TRBJ2-7, with TRBD1 as a possible D gene (6 bases). This CDR3 spans 14 amino acids. Trimming shortened V by 5 bases and J by 2 bases, and 13 bases separated the two germline ends. Germline CDR1 and CDR2: SGHVS and FQNEAQ. The CDR3 bases are TGTGCCAGCAGCCCCTGGACAGAAACCTACGAGCAGTACTTC. Translated, it gives CASSPWTETYEQYF.

J is TRBJ1-2 and V is TRBV2, with D perhaps matching TRBD1 (5 bases). Deletions cut 1 base from V and 8 bases from J, with 11 bases between. The germline V gene encodes CDR1 SNHLY and CDR2 FYNNEI. The CDR3 covers 13 residues. The DNA for the CDR3 is TGTGCCAGCAGTGAAGAGAGGGGCGGAGGCTACACCTTC. Translated: CASSEERGGGYTF.

There are many counts of this clone. The chain employs TRBV6-4 and TRBJ2-3; 10 bases agree with TRBD2. The V gene end was trimmed by 4 bases and the J gene end by 1 base; junction bases not matched to a gene: 2. CDR3 length equals 15 residues. Germline CDR1 reads MRHNA; CDR2 reads SNTAGT. Here the CDR3 reads CASSVTSGGTDTQYF. The CDR3 DNA is TGTGCCAGCAGTGTAACTAGCGGGGGCACAGATACGCAGTATTTT.

The V gene is TRBV2, the J gene TRBJ1-1; the D gene is possibly TRBD1 (5 bases). V was clipped by 4 bases and J by 3 bases, with 12 bases between them. The CDR3 is made up of 14 amino acids. Looked up from germline, CDR1 is SNHLY and CDR2 is FYNNEI. CDR3 in amino acids: CASSVLTADTEAFF. The CDR3 coding sequence is TGTGCCAGCAGTGTTTTGACAGCGGACACTGAAGCTTTCTTT. Using reference TRBV2 and TRBJ1-1 for the parts outside the CDR3, the full variable domain is EPEVTQTPSHQVTQMGQEVILRCVPISNHLYFYWYRQILGQKVEFLVSFYNNEISEKSEIFDDQFSVERPDGSNFTLKIRSTKLEDSAMYFCASSVLTADTEAFFGQGTRLTVV.

This sequence joins TRBV10-3 and TRBJ1-1; no reliable D call. Looked up from germline, CDR1 is ENHRY and CDR2 is SYGVKD. V was shortened by 2 bases and J by 1 base, with 5 bases between the two germline ends. There are 13 residues in the CDR3. The CDR3 DNA reads as TGTGCCATCAGTGAGCGGGAGAACACTGAAGCTTTCTTT. Translated: CAISERENTEAFF.

The chain combines TRBV12-3 or TRBV12-4 with TRBJ1-5; D gene uncertain. V gave up 3 bases and J gave up 4 bases, with 4 bases separating them. This CDR3 region has 12 residues. CDR3 bases: TGTGCCAGCAGTTTCCGGAATCAGCCCCAGCATTTT. Encoded protein: CASSFRNQPQHF.

The chain uses TRBV28 and TRBJ1-5; D may be TRBD1 (5 bases). Germline V lookup: CDR1 MDHEN, CDR2 SYDVKM. The V end lost 2 bases, the J end lost 5 bases, and 10 bases lay between the germline ends. The CDR3 extends over 14 amino acids. The CDR3: CASSLGAGDQPQHF. CDR3 in DNA: TGTGCCAGCAGTTTAGGGGCAGGTGATCAGCCCCAGCATTTT.

The gene calls are TRBV7-2 and TRBJ2-1; 8 bases agree with TRBD2. This CDR3 comprises 13 residues. V shed 3 bases and J 6 bases; nucleotides not matched to a gene: 1. Per the germline V gene, CDR1 is SGHTA and CDR2 is FQGNSA. As DNA, the CDR3 is TGTGCCAGCAGCTTCGGGGGGGGCAATGAGCAGTTCTTC. It specifies CASSFGGGNEQFF.

DNA of the CDR3: TGTGCCAGCAGCTTAGCGCTAGCGGGGGCCTACAATGAGCAGTTCTTC. Translating gives CASSLALAGAYNEQFF. V and J are TRBV7-8 and TRBJ2-1, with 10 bases matching TRBD2. The CDR3 loop spans 16 amino acids. Trimming cost V 0 bases and J 2 bases; bases outside gene matches: 1. Germline CDR1 and CDR2: SGHVS and FQNEAQ.

The V call is TRBV11-2, the J call TRBJ1-2; the D is unclear. The germline CDR1 and CDR2 sequences are SGHAT and FQNNGV. The CDR3 covers 14 residues. V lost 1 base and J lost 3, with 9 bases in between. DNA for the CDR3: TGTGCCAGCAGCTTAGTTGGGGTTGACTATGGCTACACCTTC. This codes for CASSLVGVDYGYTF.